This T cell receptor beta chain was documented in a study of cytotoxic CD8 clonotypes in ibrutinib-treated CLL. The germline CDR1 and CDR2 sequences are SGDLS and YYNGEE. The germline V and J ends were trimmed by 0 bases and 1 base, with 6 bases remaining between them. The CDR3 has 14 amino acids. Repertoires were generated with immunoSEQ multiplex PCR, while TCRdb's copy carries only in-frame clones and drops some. Counted here are under 300,000 clones, roughly 76% occurring once; the ten biggest clones make up around 5.3%. This TCR was recovered from a human donor with chronic lymphocytic leukemia. V usage is TRBV9 and J usage is TRBJ2-3; the D is unclear. The sequencing used PBMCs, collected at disease progression, from a patient treated with ibrutinib. The CDR3 DNA reads TGTGCCAGCAGCGTAGTTCCAGGCACAGATACGCAGTATTTT. Residues: CASSVVPGTDTQYF. Full variable domain (missing parts from reference TRBV9 and TRBJ2-3): DSGVTQTPKHLITATGQRVTLRCSPRSGDLSVYWYQQSLDQGLQFLIQYYNGEERAKGNILERFSAQQFPDLHSELNLSSLELGDSALYFCASSVVPGTDTQYFGPGTRLTVL.